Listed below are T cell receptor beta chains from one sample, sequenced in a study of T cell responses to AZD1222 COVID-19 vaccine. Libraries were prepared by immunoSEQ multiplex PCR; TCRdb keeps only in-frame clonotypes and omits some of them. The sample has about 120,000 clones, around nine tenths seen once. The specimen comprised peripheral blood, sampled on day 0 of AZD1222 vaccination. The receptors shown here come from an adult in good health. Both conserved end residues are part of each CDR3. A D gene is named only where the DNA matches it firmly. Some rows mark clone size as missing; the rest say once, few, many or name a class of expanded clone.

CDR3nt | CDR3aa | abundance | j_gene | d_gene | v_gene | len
TGTGCCAGCAGCGTAGGGTTCCAGGCTAACACTGAAGCTTTCTTT | CASSVGFQANTEAFF | NA | TRBJ1-1 | NA | TRBV9 | 15
TGTGCCATCAGTGGAGGAGTGAACACCGGGGAGCTGTTTTTT | CAISGGVNTGELFF | NA | TRBJ2-2 | NA | TRBV10-3 | 14
TGTGCCAGCAGTTACTCGGCAGTCGGGCAGCCCCAGCATTTT | CASSYSAVGQPQHF | NA | TRBJ1-5 | NA | TRBV6-5 | 14
TGTGCCAGCAGCTTGGAAAGAGGCCGGGAGACCCAGTACTTC | CASSLERGRETQYF | NA | TRBJ2-5 | NA | TRBV7-2 | 14
TGTGCCATCAGAGGACAGGGAAAGTGGACAGATACGCAGTATTTT | CAIRGQGKWTDTQYF | NA | TRBJ2-3 | TRBD1 | TRBV10-3 | 15
TGTGCCAGCAGTCCGGACAGGGGAGGCGCAGATACGCAGTATTTT | CASSPDRGGADTQYF | NA | TRBJ2-3 | TRBD1 | TRBV6-4 | 15
TGCGCCAGCAGCTGGGGACAGGGTGAATCACCCCTCCACTTT | CASSWGQGESPLHF | NA | TRBJ1-6 | TRBD1 | TRBV5-1 | 14
TGTGCGCATAAGGGGGGATCCTTCTCTGGAAACACCATATATTTT | CAHKGGSFSGNTIYF | NA | TRBJ1-3 | NA | TRBV30 | 15
TGTGCCAGCAGCCCAGAGGGGCGGGAACTTTCGCCCCAGCATTTT | CASSPEGRELSPQHF | NA | TRBJ1-5 | NA | TRBV9 | 15
TGCGCCAGCAGTGGGGGATATGAGCAGTTCTTC | CASSGGYEQFF | NA | TRBJ2-1 | NA | TRBV10-2 | 11
TGTGCCACCAGCAGAGCCAGCTACAATGAGCAGTTCTTC | CATSRASYNEQFF | NA | TRBJ2-1 | NA | TRBV15 | 13
TGTGCCAGCAGTTTGGAAAGCCTTTACAATGAGCAGTTCTTC | CASSLESLYNEQFF | once | TRBJ2-1 | NA | TRBV28 | 14
TGTGCCAGCAGCTTGGGAAGCTATGGCTACACCTTC | CASSLGSYGYTF | once | TRBJ1-2 | NA | TRBV5-5 | 12
TGTGCTAGCAGCTTAGGTGGTACTAGCACAGATACGCAGTATTTT | CASSLGGTSTDTQYF | NA | TRBJ2-3 | NA | TRBV7-7 | 15
TGTGCCAGCTCCCGTAGGGCAGGGGGCCTCACGGAGCAGTACTTC | CASSRRAGGLTEQYF | NA | TRBJ2-7 | TRBD1 | TRBV2 | 15
TGTGCCAGTAGTATTCAGGGGCCAAATTCACCCCTCCACTTT | CASSIQGPNSPLHF | NA | TRBJ1-6 | NA | TRBV19 | 14
TGTGCCAGCAGTGAAGGTGATCAGCCCCAGCATTTT | CASSEGDQPQHF | NA | TRBJ1-5 | NA | TRBV3-1/TRBV3-2 | 12
TGTGCCAGTAGTATAGATGTAGCGGGGGGAGAGACCCAGTACTTC | CASSIDVAGGETQYF | NA | TRBJ2-5 | TRBD2 | TRBV19 | 15
TGTGCCAGCAGCTCCCCGGCGAACACCGGGGAGCTGTTTTTT | CASSSPANTGELFF | NA | TRBJ2-2 | NA | TRBV7-8 | 14
TGTGCCAGCATTGGACAGGGGCCGTTTGGTGAGCAGTTCTTC | CASIGQGPFGEQFF | NA | TRBJ2-1 | TRBD1 | TRBV2 | 14
TGCGCCAGCAGCTTGGAACGGTGGAGGGGGCTAACTCACAATGAGCAGTTCTTC | CASSLERWRGLTHNEQFF | once | TRBJ2-1 | NA | TRBV5-1 | 18
TGTGCCAGCACCATTCAAGGGGAGGTGGGAGCTTTCTTT | CASTIQGEVGAFF | NA | TRBJ1-1 | NA | TRBV5-4 | 13
TGTGCCAGCAGGCCGTCCACATCTAACTATGGCTACACCTTC | CASRPSTSNYGYTF | NA | TRBJ1-2 | NA | TRBV6-5 | 14
TGTGCCAGCAGCCTCGGGCAGGGGGTAGAGACCCAGTACTTC | CASSLGQGVETQYF | NA | TRBJ2-5 | TRBD1 | TRBV7-8 | 14
TGTGCCAGCAGCTTAGCGATGGGGGGCTCGACCCAGTACTTC | CASSLAMGGSTQYF | few | TRBJ2-5 | NA | TRBV7-2 | 14
TGTGCCAGCAGCCAAGGGGGGGATTACGAGCAGTACTTC | CASSQGGDYEQYF | once | TRBJ2-7 | NA | TRBV3-1/TRBV3-2 | 13
TGTGCCAGCAGCCGAACGGACACTGAAGCTTTCTTT | CASSRTDTEAFF | NA | TRBJ1-1 | NA | TRBV7-9 | 12
TGTGCCAGCAGCGAGCACCCGAGGGGGGGAACTGGAAACACCATATATTTT | CASSEHPRGGTGNTIYF | NA | TRBJ1-3 | NA | TRBV9 | 17
TGCAGTGCTAGTTTTGCGGGCGGGGGAAACACTGAAGCTTTCTTT | CSASFAGGGNTEAFF | NA | TRBJ1-1 | NA | TRBV20-1 | 15
TGTGCCAGCAGCCCGGGGACAGCCCAAGCTTTCTTT | CASSPGTAQAFF | NA | TRBJ1-1 | TRBD1 | TRBV12-3/TRBV12-4 | 12
TGTGCCAGTAGTATAACGAGGCGGCCCCTGACCTCTGGGGCCAACGTCCTGACTTTC | CASSITRRPLTSGANVLTF | once | TRBJ2-6 | NA | TRBV19 | 19
TGCGCCAGCAGCTTGGGGTCCGCCGGGATGATGAACACTGAAGCTTTCTTT | CASSLGSAGMMNTEAFF | NA | TRBJ1-1 | NA | TRBV5-1 | 17
TGTGCCAGCACTTTGAATCGGTCACCCCTCCACTTT | CASTLNRSPLHF | NA | TRBJ1-6 | NA | TRBV12-3/TRBV12-4 | 12
TGTGCCAGCAGTCTGGGACAGGGACTGGGAGCTTTCTTT | CASSLGQGLGAFF | NA | TRBJ1-1 | TRBD1 | TRBV27 | 13
TGTGCCAGCAGTTCTTACAGGGGTGGTGAGCAGTTCTTC | CASSSYRGGEQFF | NA | TRBJ2-1 | TRBD1 | TRBV6-1 | 13
TGTGCCTGGAATTACTATGGCTACACCTTC | CAWNYYGYTF | NA | TRBJ1-2 | NA | TRBV30 | 10
TGTGCCAGCAGTCTTGGACAGGGGGTCGTTGAAGCTTTCTTT | CASSLGQGVVEAFF | NA | TRBJ1-1 | TRBD1 | TRBV6-5 | 14
TGTGCCAGCAGTTCCCAGGGCGGAAGCACAGATACGCAGTATTTT | CASSSQGGSTDTQYF | NA | TRBJ2-3 | NA | TRBV6-5 | 15
TGTGCCAGCAGCCCCCCGGGAGGCGGAAACACCATATATTTT | CASSPPGGGNTIYF | NA | TRBJ1-3 | NA | TRBV7-9 | 14
TGTGCCAGCAGCTTAGGGGGGAGCACTGAAGCTTTCTTT | CASSLGGSTEAFF | NA | TRBJ1-1 | NA | TRBV7-9 | 13
TGCGCCAGCAGTGGAAACAGGGAAGGGGGAAAAAAAGCTAACTATGGCTACACCTTC | CASSGNREGGKKANYGYTF | NA | TRBJ1-2 | NA | TRBV10-1 | 19
TGTGCCATCAGTGAGTTCCGACAGGTAGACACCGGGGAGCTGTTTTTT | CAISEFRQVDTGELFF | NA | TRBJ2-2 | NA | TRBV10-3 | 16
TGTGCCAGCAGGCGACAGGGAGCTAACTATGGCTACACCTTC | CASRRQGANYGYTF | NA | TRBJ1-2 | TRBD1 | TRBV28 | 14
TGTGCCACCAGCAGAGATAGGGGACAGGGGGAGTGGAGGCCCCAGCATTTT | CATSRDRGQGEWRPQHF | NA | TRBJ1-5 | TRBD1 | TRBV15 | 17
TGTGCCAGCAGCCCGACTGTTAATCAGCCCCAGCATTTT | CASSPTVNQPQHF | NA | TRBJ1-5 | NA | TRBV7-8 | 13
TGTGCCAGCAGCTCCCAGGGGGGAGCACAGCCCCAGCATTTT | CASSSQGGAQPQHF | NA | TRBJ1-5 | TRBD1 | TRBV7-2 | 14